This T cell receptor (beta chain) was captured in a study of T-cell memory formation after mild COVID-19. Study summary: Among the donors, TCR clusters were largely specific to each donor.

This CDR3 is 10 amino acids long. Germline-derived CDR1 and CDR2 are DFQATT and SNEGSKA (reference sequence). V lost 4 bases and J 7 bases, leaving 5 bases between the germline ends. In regard to this clonotype: The antigen is undetermined.

General study results and limits: Later expanders leaned CD4+, whereas clones that contracted between day 15 and 85 were balanced CD4/CD8. Pre-infection memory contained some responding clones, which suggested that cross-reactive memory had joined.

TCRdb reprocessed the 5' RACE reads via MiXCR and lists one record per CDR3 protein. Of hundreds of thousands of distinct CDR3 sequences listed, about 16% are singletons. The genes are TRBV20-1 and TRBJ2-1; D is possibly TRBD1 (5 bases). This TCR derives from an adult woman who had mild COVID-19 (a few samples of this study predate the infection). Cell type and time point are not known. Sequencing was performed on PBMCs or a T cell subset sorted from them (not recorded which). CDR3 amino acids: CSAKGNEQFF. CDR3 sequence (DNA): TGCAGTGCTAAGGGGAATGAGCAGTTCTTC.